The present entry profiles one TCR beta chain with its context. With 6 bases removed from V and 7 bases from J, the gap between germline ends came to 12 bases. Germline CDR1 is DFQATT and CDR2 is SNEGSKA (reference sequence). CDR3 length equals 11 residues. This entry is derived from a study of shared T cell receptors in the human thymus. Measured with immunoSEQ multiplex PCR; TCRdb has only the in-frame clones, and not every one. The table includes 650,000 to 950,000 clones, 80% to 90% detected once. The sample was also reused in another study, on human thymus T cells. From that second work: The people who donated were healthy Finnish babies having corrective surgery for congenital heart defects. Resections from corrective heart surgery provided thymus tissue. Across thymic and blood repertoires, the usage of V and J genes appeared to be biased. Related work showed strongly overlapping thymic repertoires across unrelated individuals.

The receptor's source is a girl under two years old with a congenital heart defect. The sequencing input was thymocytes. The chain links TRBV20-1 to TRBJ2-5; D is ambiguous. This chain's CDR3 is CSAPGLSTQYF. The CDR3 DNA follows: TGCAGTGCCCCGGGTCTCTCGACCCAGTACTTC.